This entry features one T cell receptor (beta chain) sequence. The data stem from a study of CDR3 diversity in severe acne. CDR1 and CDR2 from the germline V gene are SGDLS and YYNGEE. The V segment lost 3 bases and the J segment 5 bases; nucleotides outside the gene matches: 11. The CDR3 loop spans 16 amino acids. From the PCR reads, TCRdb called clonotypes with MiXCR, one entry per CDR3 protein. The sample yields about 100,000 distinct CDR3 sequences, around 56% seen once. The chain is built from TRBV9 and TRBJ2-7, with 10 bases fitting TRBD2. The receptor comes from a male donor with acne. Specimen: blood. CDR3 coding DNA: TGTGCCAGCAGCGCCAATAGCGGGGGGCTCATGCACGAGCAGTACTTC. Amino acids: CASSANSGGLMHEQYF. The full variable domain, completed using reference TRBV9 and TRBJ2-7, is DSGVTQTPKHLITATGQRVTLRCSPRSGDLSVYWYQQSLDQGLQFLIQYYNGEERAKGNILERFSAQQFPDLHSELNLSSLELGDSALYFCASSANSGGLMHEQYFGPGTRLTVT.